This T cell receptor beta chain came from a study of T cells after yellow fever vaccination. Study details: The authors prepared low-cell-number fractions using SMART-Seq v4 Ultra Low Input.

Study-level findings and limits: A large majority of primary-vaccination clones showed up again after the booster (around 96% CD4, 85% to 90% CD8).

By 5'RACE template switching, TCR cDNA was produced, with a universal primer site and UMIs added in the process. TCRdb ran MiXCR on the 5' RACE reads and lists one entry per CDR3 protein. Of some 350,000 distinct CDR3 sequences listed, roughly 4% are singletons. In germline, CDR1 is MDHEN, CDR2 SYDVKM. The V segment lost 10 bases and the J segment 5 bases; nucleotides outside the gene matches: 6. CDR3 size: 14 residues. To note about this clonotype: Its antigen is unidentified.

The rearrangement links TRBV28 to TRBJ1-6; 9 nucleotides line up with TRBD1. This receptor was identified in a man between 18 and 29 years old who received the YFV17D yellow fever vaccine. The source material was PBMCs, sampled 5 days after the yellow fever booster vaccination. CDR3 protein: CATQTGGNNSPLHF. The DNA of the CDR3 is TGTGCCACCCAGACAGGGGGGAATAATTCACCCCTCCACTTT.